This T cell receptor beta chain was recorded in a study of T-cell reconstitution after alpha-beta-depleted transplantation in children. Study findings and constraints: The study reportedly traced alpha-beta T cells about two months after transplant to several hundred expanded graft clones.

This clonotype was seen more than once but under ten times. The antigen is not known. Researchers prepared the TCRbeta library using unique molecular identifiers, the study reports. TCRdb re-called the PCR reads through MiXCR, storing one row per CDR3 protein. Of hundreds of thousands of distinct CDR3 sequences in the sample, about a sixth are singletons; the top ten hold under 30%. This CDR3 is 15 amino acids long. Trimming removed 4 bases from V and 0 bases from J; junction bases left unmatched: 5. Germline-derived CDR1 and CDR2 are ENHRY and SYGVKD. This clonotype was sampled from a boy under three years old who had a stem cell transplant for Wiskott-Aldrich syndrome, so the T cells may come from the graft donor. The sample was PBMCs, mostly from graft donor cells, taken 360 days after TCRalphabeta/CD19-depleted stem cell transplant. The chain is built from TRBV10-3 and TRBJ2-7; 8 bases map to TRBD2. The CDR3 protein is CAISGAGGPSYEQYF. The CDR3 DNA sequence: TGTGCCATCAGTGGTGCGGGGGGCCCCTCCTACGAGCAGTACTTC.